This TCR beta chain was found in a study of preoperative IRX-2 immunotherapy in early breast cancer (dated by TCRdb to between 2018 and 2020). The method behind the library was the immunoSEQ multiplex PCR assay. The table was pulled from immuneACCESS by TCRdb, which kept in-frame rearrangements only. Such tables lose some clones; where checked, under half of the loss comes from unresolved V genes, and the rest has no known cause. The sample profile shows some 99,000 clones; 75% to 90% of them were found once. Clones ranked in the top ten supply roughly 2% of the sample. A note on this clone: Its antigen remains unidentified. Base qualities were left out, and no much larger clone turns up one base away.

Reading the label with the study, this specimen's treatment or condition is: preoperative locoregional IRX-2 cytokine immunotherapy. The samples were obtained from a phase Ib study that tested preoperative, locoregional IRX-2 cytokine immunotherapy designed to prime immune responses. The donors were early-stage breast cancer patients who were given IRX-2 prior to surgery. The cysteine opens and the phenylalanine closes a CDR3 of 15 amino acids. Just CDR3 DNA is preserved here, 45 bases in frame from base 1. The sequence is built from TRBV22-1 and TRBJ1-4; whether TRBD1, the table's D call, matches the DNA was not checked. TRBV22-1 is a documented pseudogene. The sequence was collected from a human donor with breast cancer. The specimen comprised tumor tissue, sampled after IRX-2 immunotherapy. The CDR3 sequence is CASRAVGRGGEKLFF. The DNA is as follows: TGTGCCAGCAGGGCGGTGGGTCGTGGTGGTGAAAAACTGTTTTTT.